The text below deals with one T cell receptor beta chain. The CDR3 extends over 16 amino acids. Deletions cut 1 base from V and 6 bases from J, with 18 bases between. CDR1 and CDR2 (germline): DFQATT, SNEGSKA (reference sequence). This entry is derived from a study of T cell repertoires in cytomegalovirus infection. TCRdb reanalysed the reads using MiXCR and keeps one entry per CDR3 protein. The sample carries some 300,000 distinct CDR3 sequences, roughly an eighth recorded once. The chain has TRBV20-1 and TRBJ2-2, with D possibly called TRBD1 or TRBD2 (5 bases each). Sample: PBMCs. The receptor's source is a human donor in good health (CMV status not recorded). Some clones in this sample may be carry-over from other donors' samples. The CDR3 reads CSARVGIQGVAGELFF. The CDR3 DNA reads TGCAGTGCTAGAGTAGGGATCCAGGGAGTGGCCGGGGAGCTGTTTTTT.